The 14 T cell receptor beta chains presented below share a single source sample, sequenced in a study of cytomegalovirus exposure and HLA in healthy donors. PCR used 60 Vbeta primers and 13 Jbeta primers. Produced via immunoSEQ multiplex PCR; TCRdb's table is partial and in-frame only. The listing records fewer than 200,000 clones. Specimen: PBMCs. The receptors were sampled from a man younger than 45 in good health and CMV-seronegative.

The rearrangement links TRBV19 to TRBJ1-1; the match to TRBD1 covers 7 bases. V lost 5 bases to trimming and J lost 7 bases; unmatched junction nucleotides: 7. Germline assignment: CDR1 LNHDA and CDR2 SQIVND (reference sequence). The CDR3 consists of 13 residues. The CDR3 loop is CASSQTGRSEAFF. Here the CDR3 DNA reads TGTGCCAGTAGTCAGACAGGGAGAAGTGAAGCTTTCTTT. The variable domain in full, completed from reference TRBV19 and TRBJ1-1, reads DGGITQSPKYLFRKEGQNVTLSCEQNLNHDAMYWYRQDPGQGLRLIYYSQIVNDFQKGDIAEGYSVSREKKESFPLTVTSAQKNPTAFYLCASSQTGRSEAFFGQGTRLTVV.

V gene TRBV2 combines with J gene TRBJ1-5, with TRBD1 matching over 9 bases. CDR1 SNHLY and CDR2 FYNNEI come from the germline V gene. The CDR3 spans 15 residues. After removal of 0 bases from V and 6 bases from J, the junction contained 3 bases not matched to a gene. Here the CDR3 reads CASSEAQGATQPQHF. CDR3 DNA sequence: TGTGCCAGCAGTGAAGCACAGGGGGCTACTCAGCCCCAGCATTTT.

The chain couples TRBV14 to TRBJ1-2, with a possible D match to TRBD1 (5 bases). Trimming took 1 base from V and 1 from J, leaving 13 bases between them. There are 16 residues in the CDR3. CDR1 SGHDN and CDR2 FVKESK come from the germline V gene. In DNA, the CDR3 is TGTGCCAGCAGCCAAGTGTACGGACAAAATAACTATGGCTACACCTTC. Translation gives CASSQVYGQNNYGYTF.

The rearrangement uses TRBV7-9 and TRBJ2-7, with D tentatively TRBD2 (9 bases). Between the trimmed V and J ends, which lost 4 bases and 2 bases, there was a span of 18 bases. The germline CDR1 and CDR2 sequences are SEHNR and FQNEAQ (reference sequence). This CDR3 spans 16 amino acids. The chain's CDR3 is CASSSPGGGRAYEQYF. The CDR3 nucleotides are TGTGCCAGCAGCTCCCCAGGGGGCGGGAGGGCCTACGAGCAGTACTTC.

V and J are TRBV5-6 and TRBJ2-1, with 8 bases lining up with TRBD2. With 1 base clipped from V and 8 bases from J, the junction kept 5 bases outside the gene matches. Germline CDR1 reads SGHDT; CDR2 reads YYEEEE. This CDR3 has 14 residues. DNA of the CDR3: TGTGCCAGCAGCTTGCATAGCGGGGTGTATGAGCAGTTCTTC. This gives the protein CASSLHSGVYEQFF.

The chain has TRBV4-2 and TRBJ2-5, with D maybe TRBD2 (5 bases). This CDR3 comprises 14 residues. Germline V gene lookup returns CDR1 LGHNA and CDR2 YNFKEQ. Between the trimmed V and J ends, which lost 1 base and 4 bases, there was a span of 10 bases. CDR3 residues: CASSQALAVETQYF. Here the CDR3 DNA reads TGTGCCAGCAGCCAAGCCCTAGCCGTAGAGACCCAGTACTTC.

As DNA, the CDR3 is TGCAGCGTTGAAGAACCAGTTGGTCAGCCCCAGCATTTT. Residues: CSVEEPVGQPQHF. The chain links TRBV29-1 to TRBJ1-5; D unresolved. The germline CDR1 and CDR2 sequences are SQVTM and ANQGSEA. The germline V and J ends were trimmed by 0 bases and 6 bases, with 9 bases remaining between them. This CDR3 contains 13 residues.

This rearrangement joins TRBV5-1 to TRBJ2-1, with 7 bases that match TRBD1. The CDR3 covers 14 residues. V shed 2 bases and J 5 bases; nucleotides not matched to a gene: 4. From germline, CDR1 is SGHRS and CDR2 YFSETQ. CDR3 region: CASSFGTDDNEQFF. CDR3 DNA sequence: TGCGCCAGCAGCTTCGGGACAGATGACAATGAGCAGTTCTTC.

The CDR3 spells CASSRLSNQPQHF. The CDR3 DNA follows: TGTGCCAGCAGCCGTCTTAGCAATCAGCCCCAGCATTTT. The V call is TRBV4-2, the J call TRBJ1-5; no clear D. The length of the CDR3 is 13 residues. Trimming removed 4 bases from V and 0 bases from J, with 4 bases in between. Looked up from germline, CDR1 is LGHNA and CDR2 is YNFKEQ.

The rearrangement links TRBV29-1 to TRBJ2-7, with TRBD1 identical over 8 bases. This CDR3 contains 13 residues. The germline gives CDR1 SQVTM, CDR2 ANQGSEA. V was clipped by 6 bases and J by 1 base; unmatched bases: 5. CDR3 in DNA: TGCAGCGTATGGACAGGGCATTCCTACGAGCAGTACTTC. It codes for CSVWTGHSYEQYF.

V gene TRBV11-2 combines with J gene TRBJ1-4; D might be TRBD1 (5 bases). V lost 1 base and J lost 8, with 14 bases in between. The CDR3 runs 15 residues. Germline V gene sequence: CDR1 SGHAT, CDR2 FQNNGV. The CDR3 region has the DNA TGTGCCAGCAGCTTAGGGGGAACCCCAGGGGAAAAACTGTTTTTT. Translated, it gives CASSLGGTPGEKLFF.

The V gene is TRBV4-3, the J gene TRBJ2-2; 10 bases agree with TRBD2. Germline V lookup: CDR1 LGHNA, CDR2 YSLEER. V trimming: 0 bases; J trimming: 7 bases; junction bases outside the gene matches: 14. CDR3 size: 19 residues. CDR3 sequence reads: CASSQDLIAASGGVGELFF. The CDR3 DNA reads TGCGCCAGCAGCCAAGACCTGATAGCGGCTAGCGGGGGTGTCGGGGAGCTGTTTTTT.

This rearrangement joins TRBV6-5 to TRBJ2-5, with a possible D match to TRBD2 (6 bases). CDR1 and CDR2 (germline): MNHEY, SVGAGI. The CDR3 is made up of 14 amino acids. V lost 7 bases and J lost 5, with 17 bases in between. CDR3 coding DNA: TGTGCCAGCAACCGCGGGGCTAGAGGGGAGACCCAGTACTTC. This encodes CASNRGARGETQYF.

The genes are TRBV4-3 and TRBJ2-3; TRBD2 matches at 7 bases. V dropped 0 bases and J dropped 2; count of bases not matched to a gene: 8. Germline loops: CDR1 LGHNA, CDR2 YSLEER. The CDR3 is made up of 17 amino acids. CDR3 coding DNA: TGCGCCAGCAGCCAAGATAGCGCTAGCGGAAACACAGATACGCAGTATTTT. It encodes CASSQDSASGNTDTQYF.